These 8 T cell receptor beta chains were sequenced from one sample in a study of blood T cell repertoires in COVID-19. Profiled with immunoSEQ multiplex PCR; TCRdb holds only in-frame clones, not every one. Counted here are more than 75,000 clones, around 88% occurring once; the ten biggest clones make up 4% to 5.5%. The sample consisted of peripheral blood. The receptors stem from a woman at least 80 years old with acute or convalescent COVID-19.

The chain combines TRBV19 with TRBJ1-1, with D hard to call. Germline V gene lookup returns CDR1 LNHDA and CDR2 SQIVND (reference sequence). Trimming left V 1 base short and J 5 bases short, with 11 bases between. The CDR3 consists of 14 residues. CDR3 coding DNA: TGTGCCAGTAGTATAGGGGAGGATGAGACTGAAGCTTTCTTT. Residues: CASSIGEDETEAFF.

This clone was seen a single time. This rearrangement joins TRBV3-1 (or the pseudogene TRBV3-2) to TRBJ1-6; TRBD1 aligns across 11 bases. The CDR3 is 15 amino acids. Losses at the gene ends were 5 bases for V and 7 bases for J; bases not matched to a gene: 4. The germline V gene encodes CDR1 LGHDT and CDR2 YNNKEL (reference sequence). The DNA for the CDR3 is TGTGCCAGCAGCGGACAGGGGGCTCTGAATTCACCCCTCCACTTT. Its protein is CASSGQGALNSPLHF.

This clone was picked up a small number of times. The chain uses TRBV9 and TRBJ2-3; unclear D gene. CDR1 is SGDLS and CDR2 is YYNGEE in the germline V gene. Trimming took off 4 bases at V and 2 bases at J, with 11 bases between the two ends. The CDR3 sequence is 14 residues long. In DNA, the CDR3 is TGTGCCAGCAGCTTGACACTTAACACAGATACGCAGTATTTT. It encodes CASSLTLNTDTQYF. The whole variable domain, remainder taken from reference TRBV9 and TRBJ2-3, is DSGVTQTPKHLITATGQRVTLRCSPRSGDLSVYWYQQSLDQGLQFLIQYYNGEERAKGNILERFSAQQFPDLHSELNLSSLELGDSALYFCASSLTLNTDTQYFGPGTRLTVL.

The rearrangement joins TRBV5-1 to TRBJ1-5; TRBD1 agrees at 7 bases. J gave up 6 bases and V 0 bases, and 3 bases lay outside the gene matches. The germline V gene has CDR1 SGHRS and CDR2 YFSETQ. The CDR3 loop spans 14 amino acids. The CDR3, as DNA: TGCGCCAGCAGCTTGGGACAGGGAAGTCAGCCCCAGCATTTT. This codes for CASSLGQGSQPQHF.

The CDR3 nucleotides are TGTGCCAGCAGCTTACGCGGGGGGGCGACAGATACGCAGTATTTT. Residues: CASSLRGGATDTQYF. V usage is TRBV7-3 and J usage is TRBJ2-3; 9 bases line up with TRBD2. Germline V gene data show CDR1 as SGHTA and CDR2 as FQGTGA. The CDR3 totals 15 residues. With 2 bases clipped from V and 3 bases from J, the junction kept 3 bases outside the gene matches.

This chain connects TRBV6-5 to TRBJ2-7; D unclear. CDR1 and CDR2 (germline): MNHEY, SVGAGI. The CDR3 spans 13 residues. V was cut by 6 bases and J by 0 bases, with 9 bases left in between. CDR3 DNA: TGTGCCAGCAGCAGACAAAGCTCCTACGAGCAGTACTTC. Its translation is CASSRQSSYEQYF.

This clone was found a few times. The chain recombines TRBV19 with TRBJ1-1; 7 nucleotides agree with TRBD1. This CDR3 spans 14 amino acids. Germline CDR1 and CDR2: LNHDA and SQIVND (reference sequence). The V gene end was trimmed by 6 bases and the J gene end by 0 bases; junction bases not matched to a gene: 4. CDR3 loop: CASRNRGLNTEAFF. The DNA of the CDR3 is TGTGCCAGTAGAAACAGGGGATTGAACACTGAAGCTTTCTTT.

This chain joins TRBV24-1 and TRBJ2-1, with 12 bases that match TRBD2. Germline V CDR1 and CDR2: KGHDR, SFDVKD. This CDR3 comprises 17 residues. V was pared by 2 bases and J by 7 bases, with 8 bases of the junction left unmatched. CDR3 sequence: CATSDSQLTSGRNEQFF. The DNA for the CDR3 is TGTGCCACCAGTGATTCACAATTGACTAGCGGGAGAAATGAGCAGTTCTTC.